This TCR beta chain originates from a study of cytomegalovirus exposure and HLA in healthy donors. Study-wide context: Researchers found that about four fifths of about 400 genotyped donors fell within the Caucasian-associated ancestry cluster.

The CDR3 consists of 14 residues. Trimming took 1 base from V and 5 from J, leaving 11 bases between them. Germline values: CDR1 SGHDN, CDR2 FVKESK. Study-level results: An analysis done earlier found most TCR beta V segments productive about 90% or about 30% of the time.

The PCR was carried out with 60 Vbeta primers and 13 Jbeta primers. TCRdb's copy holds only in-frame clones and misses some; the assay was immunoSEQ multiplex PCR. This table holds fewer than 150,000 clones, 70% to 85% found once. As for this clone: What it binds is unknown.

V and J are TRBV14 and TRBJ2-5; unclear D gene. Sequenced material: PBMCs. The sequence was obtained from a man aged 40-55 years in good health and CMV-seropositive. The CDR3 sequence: CASSQGGVFETQYF. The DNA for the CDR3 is TGTGCCAGCAGCCAAGGTGGAGTTTTCGAGACCCAGTACTTC.